The 24 T cell receptor beta chains reported below all come from one sample, sequenced in a study of cytomegalovirus exposure and HLA in healthy donors (dated by TCRdb to the late 2010s). The protocol used for the library was the immunoSEQ multiplex PCR assay. A mixture of 60 forward primers for TCR Vbeta segments and 13 reverse primers for TCR Jbeta segments was used in the multiplex PCR. TCRdb obtained this table from immuneACCESS and retained in-frame rearrangements with V and J assigned. These tables miss some clones; where compared with another copy, unresolved V genes account for less than half of the shortfall, and the remainder is unexplained. The sample data list 130,000 to 150,000 clones, and around four fifths of these were observed just once. The ten largest clones capture roughly 2.9% of the sample. Source material: PBMCs. The receptor source for this set is a female donor in good health and CMV-seronegative.

The V and J genes are TRBV19 and TRBJ1-2; 10 nucleotides line up with TRBD1. Germline CDR1 LNHDA, CDR2 SQIVND (reference sequence). After removal of 5 bases from V and 8 bases from J, the junction contained 5 bases not matched to a gene. This CDR3 has 13 amino acids. The CDR3 reads CASSDRGRRGYTF. CDR3 DNA: TGTGCCAGTAGTGACAGGGGGCGCCGGGGCTACACCTTC.

This clone was counted a few times. V usage is TRBV29-1 and J usage is TRBJ1-2, with TRBD1 matching 11 bases. The CDR3 length is 15 residues. V lost 2 bases and J lost 5; bases outside the gene matches: 7. Germline-derived CDR1 and CDR2 are SQVTM and ANQGSEA. The CDR3 region is CSVEKGTGGRYGYTF. CDR3 in DNA: TGCAGCGTTGAAAAAGGGACAGGGGGGCGGTATGGCTACACCTTC.

This sequence joins TRBV29-1 and TRBJ2-3; 9 bases align to TRBD1. V was clipped by 6 bases and J by 3 bases; unmatched bases: 4. The CDR3 loop spans 13 amino acids. CDR1 is SQVTM, CDR2 ANQGSEA, per germline. The CDR3: CSVDRGETDTQYF. The CDR3 DNA follows: TGCAGCGTAGACAGGGGGGAAACAGATACGCAGTATTTT.

This clone was recorded a few times. CDR3 coding DNA: TGTGCCAGCGCAGTAGCGGGGGGGCAAGAGACCCAGTACTTC. It yields the protein CASAVAGGQETQYF. This rearrangement joins TRBV2 to TRBJ2-5; 11 bases are shared with TRBD2. V gave up 8 bases and J gave up 2 bases; unmatched junction bases: 4. CDR1 SNHLY and CDR2 FYNNEI come from the germline V gene. The CDR3 runs to 14 residues.

In its sample, this clone was seen once. The chain uses TRBV6-1 and TRBJ2-5, with D perhaps TRBD1 (5 bases). The J call could be wrong; TRBJ2-7 is a better fit for the DNA end. The CDR3 contains 12 residues. Germline CDR1 is MNHNS and CDR2 is SASEGT. The DNA of the CDR3 is TGTGCCAGCAGACAGGCTGCCAACGAGCAGTACTTC. Translating gives CASRQAANEQYF.

This chain uses TRBV5-1 with TRBJ2-5; possible D gene TRBD2, 5 bases. This CDR3 contains 14 residues. V lost 0 bases to trimming and J lost 5 bases, with 11 bases between them. In germline, CDR1 is SGHRS, CDR2 YFSETQ. For the CDR3, the DNA is TGCGCCAGCAGCTTGGACGGCACGGGGGAGACCCAGTACTTC. Residues: CASSLDGTGETQYF.

This chain joins TRBV30 and TRBJ1-6, with TRBD1 matching over 7 bases. This CDR3 spans 15 amino acids. Germline V gene lookup returns CDR1 GTSNPN and CDR2 SVGIG (reference sequence). With 4 bases clipped from V and 4 bases from J, the junction kept 7 bases outside the gene matches. In DNA, the CDR3 is TGTGCCTGGATAGAAGGGGGCCGGTATAATTCACCCCTCCACTTT. It is translated as CAWIEGGRYNSPLHF.

The chain couples TRBV21-1 to TRBJ2-3; TRBD2, the table's D call, was not compared with the DNA. TRBV21-1 is described as a pseudogene. This CDR3 has 16 residues. CDR3 DNA sequence: TGTGCCAGCAGCAAAAGAGTAGCGGGATACACAGATACGCAGTATTTT. It is translated as CASSKRVAGYTDTQYF.

This rearrangement joins TRBV7-2 to TRBJ2-7; D unclear. CDR3 length: 13 residues. Germline V CDR1 and CDR2: SGHTA, FQGNSA. Trimming removed 4 bases from V and 0 bases from J, with 7 bases in between. The CDR3 sequence: CASSSPSSYEQYF. The CDR3 DNA is TGTGCCAGCAGCTCGCCGAGCTCCTACGAGCAGTACTTC.

This sequence joins TRBV19 and TRBJ2-5; 12 positions match TRBD2. CDR1 is LNHDA and CDR2 is SQIVND in the germline V gene (reference sequence). V trimming: 6 bases; J trimming: 5 bases; junction bases outside the gene matches: 10. The CDR3 extends over 16 amino acids. DNA of the CDR3: TGTGCCAGTAGGCCGCTAGCGGGAGGGCCGGGGGAGACCCAGTACTTC. Its translation: CASRPLAGGPGETQYF. Complete variable domain (other parts from reference TRBV19 and TRBJ2-5): DGGITQSPKYLFRKEGQNVTLSCEQNLNHDAMYWYRQDPGQGLRLIYYSQIVNDFQKGDIAEGYSVSREKKESFPLTVTSAQKNPTAFYLCASRPLAGGPGETQYFGPGTRLLVL.

V gene TRBV29-1 combines with J gene TRBJ1-1; 7 nucleotides agree with TRBD1. This CDR3 is built from 12 residues. The V gene end was trimmed by 7 bases and the J gene end by 4 bases; junction bases not matched to a gene: 6. The germline CDR1 and CDR2 sequences are SQVTM and ANQGSEA. In nucleotides, the CDR3 is TGCAGCGCACAGGGGCCCGGCACTGAAGCTTTCTTT. It encodes CSAQGPGTEAFF. The full variable domain, completed using reference TRBV29-1 and TRBJ1-1, is SAVISQKPSRDICQRGTSLTIQCQVDSQVTMMFWYRQQPGQSLTLIATANQGSEATYESGFVIDKFPISRPNLTFSTLTVSNMSPEDSSIYLCSAQGPGTEAFFGQGTRLTVV.

The chain carries TRBV19 and TRBJ1-2, with TRBD1 identical over 8 bases. V lost 6 bases, J lost 0 bases, and 0 bases stayed unmatched. This CDR3 comprises 13 residues. Germline V lookup: CDR1 LNHDA, CDR2 SQIVND (reference sequence). As DNA, the CDR3 is TGTGCCAGTAGGGACAGGGCTAACTATGGCTACACCTTC. It specifies CASRDRANYGYTF.

This chain connects TRBV28 to TRBJ2-1, with 7 bases fitting TRBD2. This CDR3 has 15 amino acids. J lost 3 bases, V lost 3 bases, and 5 bases had no gene match. CDR1 MDHEN and CDR2 SYDVKM come from the germline V gene. The CDR3, as DNA: TGTGCCAGCAGTTTGTCGGGAGGACTCTACAATGAGCAGTTCTTC. Translated: CASSLSGGLYNEQFF.

The J gene is TRBJ2-2, the V gene TRBV5-1; D remains ambiguous. The V end lost 1 base, the J end lost 6 bases, and 10 bases lay between the germline ends. Germline values: CDR1 SGHRS, CDR2 YFSETQ. The length of the CDR3 is 14 residues. Here the CDR3 reads CASSLQSSAGELFF. In DNA, the CDR3 is TGCGCCAGCAGCTTGCAATCATCGGCCGGGGAGCTGTTTTTT.

This clone occurred a few times. The genes are TRBV6-5 and TRBJ1-1; D possibly corresponds to TRBD1 (5 bases). Per germline, CDR1 MNHEY and CDR2 SVGAGI. The CDR3 sequence is 13 residues long. V lost 6 bases and J lost 3, with 11 bases in between. The CDR3: CASSPGLYTEAFF. CDR3 DNA: TGTGCCAGCAGCCCAGGGTTGTACACTGAAGCTTTCTTT.

The chain joins TRBV11-2 to TRBJ2-2, with a possible D match to TRBD2 (7 bases). Germline loops: CDR1 SGHAT, CDR2 FQNNGV. The CDR3 has 15 amino acids. V lost 4 bases to trimming and J lost 4 bases, with 13 bases between them. The CDR3 here is CASSSQGGGTGELFF. Here the CDR3 DNA reads TGTGCCAGCAGCTCACAGGGAGGGGGCACCGGGGAGCTGTTTTTT.

This clone was picked up a small number of times. The chain has TRBV19 and TRBJ2-1; perhaps TRBD2 as D (6 bases). CDR1 is LNHDA and CDR2 is SQIVND in the germline V gene (reference sequence). This CDR3 spans 19 amino acids. Deletions cut 2 bases from V and 5 bases from J, with 25 bases between. CDR3 in amino acids: CASSISGPLQTALNNEQFF. In nucleotides, the CDR3 is TGTGCCAGTAGTATAAGCGGGCCACTACAGACCGCCTTGAACAATGAGCAGTTCTTC.

The chain is built from TRBV4-2 and TRBJ2-3; 8 bases align to TRBD2. This CDR3 contains 17 residues. Trimming removed 1 base from V and 7 bases from J; junction bases left unmatched: 13. The germline gives CDR1 LGHNA, CDR2 YNFKEQ. CDR3 coding DNA: TGTGCCAGCAGCCAAGGAGCCGGAGCGGGGGAGACGAATACGCAGTATTTT. It is translated as CASSQGAGAGETNTQYF.

This sequence joins TRBV6-6 and TRBJ1-5; no firm D call. V dropped 0 bases and J dropped 1 base, with 10 bases sitting between them. Germline values: CDR1 MNHNY, CDR2 SVGAGI (reference sequence). The CDR3 sequence is 16 residues long. CDR3 residues: CASSYSPTPSNQPQHF. CDR3 sequence (DNA): TGTGCCAGCAGTTACTCGCCCACACCAAGCAATCAGCCCCAGCATTTT.

Comments on this clone: The junction differs from germline at one of its ends, possibly a read error. This chain links TRBV25-1 with TRBJ1-2; TRBD1 is a possible D gene (6 bases). The CDR3 runs 14 residues. The germline gives CDR1 MGHDK, CDR2 SYGVNS. DNA of the CDR3: TGTGCCAGCAGCTCGGTTGGGGGCCACTATGGCTACCCCTTC. This encodes CASSSVGGHYGYPF.

This chain links TRBV27 with TRBJ2-7; D is possibly TRBD2 (5 bases). Germline V gives CDR1 MNHEY, CDR2 SMNVEV (reference sequence). V shed 3 bases and J shed 11 bases, with 17 bases lying between them. The CDR3 is 13 residues long. The CDR3 DNA reads TGTGCCAGCAGTTTTTCCGAAGGACTGCCAAAGTACTTC. It specifies CASSFSEGLPKYF.

Of note for this clone: Other DNA sequences of this sample code for an identical CDR3. This sequence joins TRBV2 and TRBJ1-2; no firm D call. Germline assignment: CDR1 SNHLY and CDR2 FYNNEI. CDR3 length: 11 amino acids. The V end was cut by 5 bases, the J end by 5 bases, with 6 bases between. The CDR3 sequence is CASSLLYGYTF. As DNA, the CDR3 is TGTGCCAGCAGTCTTTTGTATGGCTACACCTTC.

The rearrangement joins TRBV2 to TRBJ2-2; no definite D call. Trimming stripped 7 bases from V and 2 bases from J, with 11 bases between. Germline V CDR1 and CDR2: SNHLY, FYNNEI. CDR3 size: 14 residues. The CDR3 sequence is CASTNRGNTGELFF. In DNA, the CDR3 is TGTGCCAGCACGAACCGCGGAAACACCGGGGAGCTGTTTTTT.

The rearrangement uses TRBV7-2 and TRBJ2-5; tentatively, D is TRBD2 (7 bases). The CDR3 is 14 residues long. Germline V gives CDR1 SGHTA, CDR2 FQGNSA. The V gene lost 2 bases and the J gene lost 4 bases, with 11 bases spanning the gap. CDR3: CASSLLRGGETQYF. DNA for the CDR3: TGTGCCAGCAGCTTACTAAGGGGGGGAGAGACCCAGTACTTC.